This T cell receptor beta chain was captured by sequencing in a study of human T cells and chemical hapten exposure. Attachment of unique molecular identifiers to individual cDNA molecules was performed in the library. TCRdb analysed the RACE reads with MiXCR anew, one entry per CDR3 protein. This table has tens of thousands of distinct CDR3 sequences, less than 9.5% appearing once. CDR3 length: 14 amino acids. The germline V and J ends were trimmed by 0 bases and 6 bases, with 11 bases remaining between them. Germline CDR1 is LGHDT and CDR2 is YNNKEL (reference sequence). This clonotype appeared a few times. As to time point: patch test 1, 2 weeks after DPC sensitization. The treatment denotes: therapeutic diphenylcyclopropenone sensitization with weekly scalp DPC.

The sequencing used whole blood, collected in connection with sensitization to the hapten diphenylcyclopropenone (DPC). This chain links TRBV3-1 with TRBJ2-5, with D perhaps being TRBD1 or TRBD2 (6 bases each). This sequence originates from a woman between 45 and 60 years old with alopecia areata. Some clones in this sample may be carry-over from other donors' samples. CDR3 region: CASSQDRRGQTQYF. The CDR3 nucleotides are TGTGCCAGCAGCCAAGATCGCCGGGGGCAGACCCAGTACTTC.